The present T cell receptor (beta chain) was sequenced within a study of early T cells in non-severe SARS-CoV-2 infection. General study findings and limits: Private and CD4 specificities were missed by VDJdb matching, which favored anti-spike CD8 responses.

A few counts support this clonotype. Its antigen is still unknown. The CDR3 spans 12 residues. Germline assignment: CDR1 SGHTA and CDR2 FQGNSA. V was shortened by 4 bases and J by 3 bases, with 5 bases between the two germline ends. The TCR library protocol attached unique molecular identifiers to the individual cDNA molecules. Each CDR3 protein gets one entry after TCRdb re-called the 5' RACE reads with MiXCR. The table has fewer than 65,000 distinct CDR3 sequences, 8.5% to 10% seen once. This sequence joins TRBV7-2 and TRBJ2-3, with D unresolved. The sequence was obtained from an adult who was a healthcare worker with PCR-confirmed SARS-CoV-2 infection or an uninfected control (not recorded which). The source material was whole blood, sampled at baseline. The chain's CDR3 is CASSSWTDTQYF. In DNA, the CDR3 is TGTGCCAGCAGCTCGTGGACAGATACGCAGTATTTT.